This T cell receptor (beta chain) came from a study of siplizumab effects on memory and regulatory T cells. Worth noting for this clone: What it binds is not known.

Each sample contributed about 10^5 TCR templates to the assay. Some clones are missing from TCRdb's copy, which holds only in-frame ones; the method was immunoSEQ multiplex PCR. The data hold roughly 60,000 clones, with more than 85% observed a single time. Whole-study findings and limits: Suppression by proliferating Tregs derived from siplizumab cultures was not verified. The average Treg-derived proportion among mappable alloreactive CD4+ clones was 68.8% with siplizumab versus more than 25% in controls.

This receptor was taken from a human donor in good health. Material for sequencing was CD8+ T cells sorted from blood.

In DNA form, the CDR3 reads TGTGCCTGGAGTCGGGGCGGGTCCTACGAGCAGTACTTC. This sequence encodes CAWSRGGSYEQYF. V gene TRBV30 combines with J gene TRBJ2-7, with D perhaps being TRBD1 or TRBD2 (5 bases each). The CDR3 sequence is 13 residues long. V was shortened by 2 bases and J by 1 base, with 9 bases between the two germline ends. CDR1 and CDR2 from the germline V gene are GTSNPN and SVGIG (reference sequence).